The 29 T cell receptor gamma chains below were found in one sample sequenced in a study of gamma-delta chains in newborns, infants, children (dated by TCRdb to between 2017 and 2020). Data came from an Illumina MiSeq. Via CATT, TCRdb reprocessed the public reads, and rows with identical DNA were then joined. The sample table holds about 1,300 gamma-chain clones, of which around three fifths were seen once. The ten largest account for more than 30% of the sample. The source material was blood. All receptors derive from a child who was a newborn, infant or young child, either healthy, febrile or measles-vaccinated (not recorded which).

This clone has just a few counts. V and J are TRGV9 and TRGJP. Germline matching of the DNA provided the J gene here, since TCRdb leaves it blank. Trimming took 0 bases from V and 1 from J; bases not matched to a gene: 3. CDR1 and CDR2 from the germline V gene are GITISATS and ISYDGTV (reference sequence). This CDR3 is 18 amino acids long. CDR3 in DNA: TGTGCCTTGTGGGAGGTGCAGGGGCAAGAGTTGGGCAAAAAAATCAAGGTATTT. Encoded protein: CALWEVQGQELGKKIKVF.

This clone was observed a few times. Other nucleotide sequences from this sample produce the same CDR3. This sequence joins TRGV9 and TRGJP. The J gene, absent from TCRdb, was called here by matching the DNA to germline. The germline gives CDR1 GITISATS, CDR2 ISYDGTV (reference sequence). CDR3 length equals 16 residues. V lost 4 bases to trimming and J lost 3 bases; unmatched junction nucleotides: 3. The CDR3 sequence: CALWEKQELGKKIKVF. For the CDR3, the DNA is TGTGCCTTGTGGGAAAAGCAAGAGTTGGGCAAAAAAATCAAGGTATTT.

This clone is categorized as hyperexpanded. A much bigger clone sits one base away, suggesting this may be a read error. The sample holds other DNA sequences that translate to the same CDR3. This chain joins TRGV9 and TRGJP. The J gene, missing from TCRdb, was assigned here through DNA to germline matching. Trimming at V came to 1 base and at J to 4 bases, leaving 1 base not matched to a gene. The CDR3 runs 16 residues. Looked up from germline, CDR1 is GITISATS and CDR2 is ISYDGTV (reference sequence). The CDR3 sequence is CALWEVQELGKKIKVF. CDR3 DNA: TGTGCCTTGTGGGAGGTACAAGAGTTGGGCAAAAAAATCAAGGTATTT.

This clone is termed large. This rearrangement joins TRGV9 to TRGJP. The V gene end was trimmed by 0 bases and the J gene end by 6 bases; junction bases not matched to a gene: 5. Per the germline V gene, CDR1 is GITISATS and CDR2 is ISYDGTV (reference sequence). This CDR3 region has 17 residues. The CDR3 loop reads CALWEVSGELGKKIKVF. DNA for the CDR3: TGTGCCTTGTGGGAGGTGTCCGGAGAGTTGGGCAAAAAAATCAAGGTATTT.

By share, this clone counts as large. A much larger clone is a single base away; this may be a read error. Distinct nucleotide sequences in the sample also encode this CDR3. The chain employs TRGV9 and TRGJP. The J gene, not given by TCRdb, was assigned here from a germline match of the nucleotide sequence. The CDR3 length is 16 residues. Trimming at V came to 0 bases and at J to 6 bases, leaving 2 bases not matched to a gene. CDR1 GITISATS and CDR2 ISYDGTV come from the germline V gene (reference sequence). CDR3 sequence (DNA): TGTGCCTTGTGGGAGGTGCTAGAGTTGGGCAAAAAAATCAAGGTATTT. Encoded protein: CALWEVLELGKKIKVF.

This clone is large by share. The sample contains more than one DNA sequence encoding this CDR3. The gene calls are TRGV9 and TRGJP. TCRdb records no J gene; here it was assigned by comparing the DNA to germline. The CDR3 runs 15 residues. Per germline, CDR1 GITISATS and CDR2 ISYDGTV (reference sequence). V gave up 4 bases and J gave up 4 bases; unmatched junction bases: 1. CDR3 amino acids: CALWDQELGKKIKVF. As DNA, the CDR3 is TGTGCCTTGTGGGATCAAGAGTTGGGCAAAAAAATCAAGGTATTT.

About this clone: Other DNA sequences from this sample encode an identical CDR3 as well. V gene TRGV9 combines with J gene TRGJP. TCRdb leaves out the J gene; it was filled in here by matching the DNA to germline. Unmatched junction bases numbered 2, after V lost 2 bases and J lost 7 bases. CDR3 length equals 15 residues. The germline gives CDR1 GITISATS, CDR2 ISYDGTV (reference sequence). This chain's CDR3 is CALWEGELGKKIKVF. The CDR3 DNA sequence: TGTGCCTTGTGGGAGGGTGAGTTGGGCAAAAAAATCAAGGTATTT.

There are a few counts of this clone. A read error may be the cause here, since a much bigger clone is one base away. V and J are TRGV9 and TRGJP. The J gene is absent in TCRdb and was assigned here via DNA matching to germline. Germline V lookup: CDR1 GITISATS, CDR2 ISYDGTV (reference sequence). The CDR3 totals 16 residues. Trimming cost V 0 bases and J 7 bases; bases outside gene matches: 3. This chain's CDR3 is CALWEVDELGKKIKVF. The CDR3 DNA reads as TGTGCCTTGTGGGAGGTGGATGAGTTGGGCAAAAAAATCAAGGTATTT.

As for this clone: Additional DNA sequences in this sample encode the identical CDR3. No J gene was assigned, while the V gene was called as TRGV4. Per germline, CDR1 EGSTGY and CDR2 YDSYTSSV. This CDR3 spans 12 amino acids. The CDR3 DNA reads TGTGCCACCTGGGACGGACTTAGGAAGAAGCTCTTT. It yields the protein CATWDGLRKKLF.

This clone has a handful of counts. A much larger clone differs by one base, so this may be a read error. Other DNA sequences within the sample encode an identical CDR3. No J gene was called, and the V gene is TRGV9. The CDR3 loop spans 15 amino acids. Looked up from germline, CDR1 is GITISATS and CDR2 is ISYDGTV (reference sequence). The CDR3 nucleotides are TGTGCCTTGTGGGAGGTGGAGTTGGGCAAAAAAATAAAGGTATTT. Its protein product is CALWEVELGKKIKVF.

The rearrangement joins TRGV2 to TRGJ1 or TRGJ2. Germline matching of the DNA provided the J gene here, since TCRdb leaves it blank. V shed 0 bases and J 5 bases; nucleotides not matched to a gene: 1. Germline V gene data show CDR1 as EGSNGY and CDR2 as YDSYNSKV. This CDR3 region has 12 residues. The DNA of the CDR3 is TGTGCCACCTGGGACGGGCATTATAAGAAACTCTTT. Its translation: CATWDGHYKKLF.

As concerns this clone: An end of the junction does not agree with germline; a read error may underlie this. V and J are TRGV9 and TRGJP. No J gene is reported in TCRdb; it was inferred here by comparing the DNA with germline. The CDR3 covers 17 residues. The germline CDR1 and CDR2 sequences are GITISATS and ISYDGTV (reference sequence). The CDR3 region has the DNA TGTGCCTTGTGGGGGGTGCAGCAAGAGTTGGGCAAAAAAATCAAGGTATTT. Protein: CALWGVQQELGKKIKVF.

This chain connects TRGV8 to TRGJ1 or TRGJ2. TCRdb is silent on the J gene; assignment here came from matching the DNA to germline. In germline, CDR1 is VENAVY, CDR2 YDSYNSRV. After removal of 2 bases from V and 4 bases from J, the junction contained 2 bases not matched to a gene. The CDR3 has 12 residues. CDR3 protein: CATWDNYYKKLF. DNA for the CDR3: TGTGCCACCTGGGATAACTATTATAAGAAACTCTTT.

In regard to this clone: The same CDR3 arises from other DNA sequences in this sample as well. The chain links TRGV9 to TRGJP. The J gene, missing from TCRdb, was assigned here through DNA to germline matching. The CDR3 has 17 residues. With 1 base clipped from V and 4 bases from J, the junction kept 4 bases outside the gene matches. Germline lookup yields CDR1 GITISATS and CDR2 ISYDGTV (reference sequence). The CDR3 sequence: CALWEVIQELGKKIKVF. The CDR3 coding sequence is TGTGCCTTGTGGGAGGTCATCCAAGAGTTGGGCAAAAAAATCAAGGTATTT.

A single count supports this clone. This chain connects TRGV9 to TRGJP. Because TCRdb records no J gene, it was assigned here through a match of the DNA to germline. V dropped 3 bases and J dropped 4; count of bases not matched to a gene: 6. The CDR3 is 17 amino acids. Germline V gene sequence: CDR1 GITISATS, CDR2 ISYDGTV (reference sequence). The CDR3 loop reads CALWELHQELGKKIKVF. The CDR3 coding sequence is TGTGCCTTGTGGGAGCTACATCAAGAGTTGGGCAAAAAAATCAAGGTATTT.

With respect to this clone: Other DNA sequences in the sample encode the same CDR3. The chain carries TRGV9 and TRGJP. The J gene, missing from TCRdb, was assigned here through DNA to germline matching. Germline loops: CDR1 GITISATS, CDR2 ISYDGTV (reference sequence). The CDR3 is 16 amino acids. With V trimmed by 3 bases and J by 3 bases, 2 bases remained unmatched. This chain's CDR3 is CALWEKQELGKKIKVF. CDR3 coding DNA: TGTGCCTTGTGGGAGAAGCAAGAGTTGGGCAAAAAAATCAAGGTATTT.

This clone was counted between two and nine times. The chain links TRGV9 to TRGJP. In the absence of a J gene in TCRdb, the DNA was matched to germline to assign it here. V lost 3 bases, J lost 7 bases, and 3 bases stayed unmatched. Germline values: CDR1 GITISATS, CDR2 ISYDGTV (reference sequence). The CDR3 runs 15 residues. The CDR3 DNA follows: TGTGCCTTGTGGGAGACCGAGTTGGGCAAAAAAATCAAGGTATTT. It translates to CALWETELGKKIKVF.

Points on this clone: Other nucleotide sequences in the sample specify the same CDR3. The rearrangement links TRGV9 to TRGJP. TCRdb supplies no J gene; here it was assigned by aligning the nucleotide sequence to germline. CDR3 length: 17 amino acids. Germline V lookup: CDR1 GITISATS, CDR2 ISYDGTV (reference sequence). With 3 bases clipped from V and 4 bases from J, the junction kept 6 bases outside the gene matches. CDR3 in amino acids: CALWETLQELGKKIKVF. The CDR3 DNA is TGTGCCTTGTGGGAGACCCTACAAGAGTTGGGCAAAAAAATCAAGGTATTT.

Details on this clone: Other DNA sequences from this sample encode an identical CDR3 as well. This chain joins TRGV9 and TRGJ1 or TRGJ2. The J gene was not available in TCRdb and was assigned here by matching the DNA to germline segments. CDR1 GITISATS and CDR2 ISYDGTV come from the germline V gene (reference sequence). The CDR3 covers 12 residues. Trimming at V came to 5 bases and at J to 5 bases, leaving 6 bases not matched to a gene. The CDR3 bases are TGTGCCTTGTGGGTGGTTGATTATAAGAAACTCTTT. Protein: CALWVVDYKKLF.

The V call is TRGV2, the J call TRGJP2. TCRdb offers no J gene call, so here the DNA was matched to germline to obtain one. J gave up 1 base and V 0 bases, and 5 bases lay outside the gene matches. CDR3 size: 16 residues. From germline, CDR1 is EGSNGY and CDR2 YDSYNSKV. The CDR3 sequence is CATWDGRGSSDWIKTF. DNA for the CDR3: TGTGCCACCTGGGACGGGCGTGGTAGTAGTGATTGGATCAAGACGTTT.

The chain couples TRGV3 to TRGJ1 or TRGJ2. The J gene was missing in TCRdb and was found by matching the end of the DNA to germline. The length of the CDR3 is 14 residues. Germline trimming cut 10 bases from V and 0 bases from J; bases unmatched to any gene: 12. Germline V gene data show CDR1 as VTNTFY and CDR2 as YDVSTARD (reference sequence). The CDR3 loop reads CATRDPSNYYKKLF. Here the CDR3 DNA reads TGTGCCACGCGGGATCCCTCGAATTATTATAAGAAACTCTTT.

The chain has TRGV9 and TRGJP. The J gene was not available in TCRdb and was assigned here by matching the DNA to germline segments. Trimming cost V 2 bases and J 2 bases; bases outside gene matches: 6. This CDR3 spans 18 amino acids. The germline CDR1 and CDR2 sequences are GITISATS and ISYDGTV (reference sequence). DNA of the CDR3: TGTGCCTTGTGGGAGGCTGTCCGGCAAGAGTTGGGCAAAAAAATCAAGGTATTT. This encodes CALWEAVRQELGKKIKVF.

This clone was seen more than once but under ten times. The chain links TRGV9 to TRGJ1 or TRGJ2. With V trimmed by 3 bases and J by 5 bases, 13 bases remained unmatched. The CDR3 has 15 residues. Germline V gene lookup returns CDR1 GITISATS and CDR2 ISYDGTV (reference sequence). The CDR3: CALWESRLWHYKKLF. The CDR3 DNA reads TGTGCCTTGTGGGAGAGCCGATTATGGCATTATAAGAAACTCTTT.

The chain couples TRGV9 to TRGJ1 or TRGJ2. TCRdb is silent on the J gene; assignment here came from matching the DNA to germline. The CDR3 runs 19 residues. Looked up from germline, CDR1 is GITISATS and CDR2 is ISYDGTV (reference sequence). The ends lost 0 bases at V and 2 bases at J; junction bases unmatched: 19. CDR3 sequence: CALWEVSPKMNEDYYKKLF. The CDR3 DNA follows: TGTGCCTTGTGGGAGGTGTCCCCAAAGATGAACGAGGATTATTATAAGAAACTCTTT.

This clone was observed once. This CDR3 is also generated by other DNA sequences in the sample. For the V gene the call is TRGV9; the J gene has no call. Germline assignment: CDR1 GITISATS and CDR2 ISYDGTV (reference sequence). CDR3 length: 17 residues. CDR3 sequence (DNA): TGTGCCTTGTGGGAGGTGCACACAGAGTTGGGCAAAAAAATAAAGGTATTT. This sequence encodes CALWEVHTELGKKIKVF.

On this clone: A read error may be the cause here, since a much bigger clone is one base away. No J gene was assigned, while the V gene was called as TRGV9. From germline, CDR1 is GITISATS and CDR2 ISYDGTV (reference sequence). The CDR3 totals 15 residues. CDR3 sequence: CALWEVELGKKIEVF. The DNA of the CDR3 is TGTGCCTTGTGGGAGGTGGAGTTGGGCAAAAAAATCGAGGTATTT.

The J gene is TRGJ1 or TRGJ2, the V gene TRGV4. TCRdb lists no J gene, so it was determined here by aligning the DNA to germline. This CDR3 region has 15 residues. J gave up 3 bases and V 0 bases, and 8 bases lay outside the gene matches. From germline, CDR1 is EGSTGY and CDR2 YDSYTSSV. CDR3 in amino acids: CATWDGLGSYYKKLF. In DNA form, the CDR3 reads TGTGCCACCTGGGATGGGCTGGGGAGTTATTATAAGAAACTCTTT.

DNA of the CDR3: TGTGCCACCTGGGACGGCGCCCTAGTTGGGAAACTCTTT. Residues: CATWDGALVGKLF. The chain carries TRGV2 and TRGJ1 or TRGJ2. Germline matching of the DNA provided the J gene here, since TCRdb leaves it blank. Germline CDR1 is EGSNGY and CDR2 is YDSYNSKV. V lost 1 base and J lost 12; bases outside the gene matches: 12. The CDR3 consists of 13 residues.

The chain joins TRGV3 to TRGJP1. The J gene, not given by TCRdb, was assigned here from a germline match of the nucleotide sequence. The CDR3 totals 15 residues. Germline loops: CDR1 VTNTFY, CDR2 YDVSTARD (reference sequence). The J segment lost 1 base and the V segment lost 0 bases, leaving 2 bases of the junction unmatched. CDR3 in amino acids: CATWDRLTTGWFKIF. The CDR3 bases are TGTGCCACCTGGGACAGGCTTACCACTGGTTGGTTCAAGATATTT.